Listed below are T cell receptor beta chains from one sample, sequenced in a study of T cell changes during pregnancy in multiple sclerosis. Sequencing was performed with immunoSEQ multiplex PCR; in TCRdb, only in-frame clones are kept and a portion is missing. The data hold just under 50,000 clones, with roughly nine tenths observed a single time. The sequenced sample was CD8+ T cells from peripheral blood mononuclear cells, obtained after pregnancy. Receptor source: a female donor with multiple sclerosis, enrolled in a pregnancy study. The CDR3 runs from the conserved cysteine through the conserved F or W. Fields, in order: D gene, J gene, V gene, CDR3 length, clone size, CDR3 protein, CDR3 DNA. D genes are given only for firm matches. Size values are once, few and many counts, or a class for expanded clones, and some rows have none.

TRBD2,TRBJ2-2,TRBV2,15,-,CASSEGGLANGELFF,TGTGCCAGCAGTGAGGGGGGACTAGCGAACGGGGAGCTGTTTTTT
-,TRBJ1-3,TRBV11-1,16,-,CASSSRGIRSGNTIYF,TGTGCCAGCAGCTCAAGGGGAATCCGCTCTGGAAACACCATATATTTT
TRBD2,TRBJ2-6,TRBV14,18,-,CASSQTSGGLSGANVLTF,TGTGCCAGCAGCCAGACTAGCGGGGGTCTATCTGGGGCCAACGTCCTGACTTTC
TRBD1,TRBJ2-1,TRBV29-1,12,-,CSVHTGDNEQFF,TGCAGCGTTCATACAGGGGATAATGAGCAGTTCTTC
-,TRBJ2-5,TRBV27,15,once,CASSLEGGVVETQYF,TGTGCCAGCAGTCTGGAAGGCGGGGTGGTAGAGACCCAGTACTTC
-,TRBJ2-7,TRBV7-2,15,-,CASSRRRGSSYEQYF,TGTGCCAGCAGCCGAAGAAGGGGGAGCTCCTACGAGCAGTACTTC
-,TRBJ2-7,TRBV18,13,-,CASSPSPGNEQYF,TGTGCCAGCTCACCTTCCCCCGGGAACGAGCAGTACTTC
-,TRBJ2-2,TRBV5-8,16,-,CASSLGVTTLTGELFF,TGTGCCAGCAGCTTGGGAGTGACTACTCTCACCGGGGAGCTGTTTTTT
TRBD1,TRBJ1-6,TRBV6-1,15,-,CASSELIGGNSPLHF,TGTGCCAGCAGTGAATTGATAGGGGGCAATTCACCCCTCCACTTT
-,TRBJ1-1,TRBV27,13,-,CASSWQMNTEAFF,TGTGCCAGCAGTTGGCAAATGAACACTGAAGCTTTCTTT
-,TRBJ1-1,TRBV7-3,14,-,CASSPVPGGTEAFF,TGTGCCAGCAGCCCAGTCCCCGGGGGAACTGAAGCTTTCTTT
-,TRBJ2-1,TRBV7-3,14,-,CASSLGQPNNEQFF,TGTGCCAGCAGCTTAGGACAGCCGAACAATGAGCAGTTCTTC
TRBD2,TRBJ2-3,TRBV11-2,16,-,CASSSLPSGWMDTQYF,TGTGCCAGCAGTTCACTTCCTAGCGGGTGGATGGATACGCAGTATTTT
TRBD1,TRBJ2-7,TRBV5-4,13,once,CASSEDRGWEQYF,TGTGCCAGCAGCGAGGACAGGGGATGGGAGCAGTACTTC
-,TRBJ2-5,TRBV6-6,12,-,CASLGTLETQYF,TGTGCCAGTCTCGGGACTTTGGAGACCCAGTACTTC
TRBD1,TRBJ1-2,TRBV30,12,-,CAWSQGANGYTF,TGTGCCTGGAGCCAGGGGGCAAATGGCTACACCTTC
-,TRBJ1-1,TRBV4-1,15,-,CASSQSQGSWAEAFF,TGCGCCAGCAGCCAGTCTCAGGGGAGTTGGGCTGAAGCTTTCTTT
-,TRBJ2-1,TRBV2,12,-,CASSRTQPFPFF,TGTGCCAGCAGTCGTACACAACCCTTCCCGTTCTTC
-,TRBJ1-1,TRBV27,15,-,CASSPPKTGGTEAFF,TGTGCCAGCAGTCCCCCAAAGACAGGAGGTACTGAAGCTTTCTTT
TRBD1,TRBJ2-7,TRBV6-1,15,-,CASSERDRGSYEQYF,TGTGCCAGCAGTGAAAGGGACAGGGGAAGCTACGAGCAGTACTTC
-,TRBJ2-3,TRBV30,14,-,CAVETAVGTDTQYF,TGTGCCGTGGAGACTGCTGTGGGCACAGATACGCAGTATTTT
-,TRBJ2-7,TRBV11-2,11,once,CASSLDQEQYF,TGTGCCAGCAGCTTAGATCAAGAGCAGTACTTC
-,TRBJ1-2,TRBV19,13,-,CASSPEGSSGYTF,TGTGCCAGTAGTCCCGAGGGTAGTTCTGGCTACACCTTC
-,TRBJ2-2,TRBV21-1,16,once,CASSKGAGAGAGELFF,TGTGCCAGCAGCAAAGGGGCCGGGGCGGGGGCCGGGGAGCTGTTTTTT
-,TRBJ2-1,TRBV20-1,10,-,CSVPQGEQFF,TGCAGTGTACCACAGGGTGAGCAGTTCTTC
-,TRBJ2-1,TRBV18,14,few,CASSPLAGYNEQFF,TGTGCCAGCTCACCCCTGGCAGGTTACAATGAGCAGTTCTTC
-,TRBJ1-1,TRBV9,15,-,CASSVEGVYDTEAFF,TGTGCCAGCAGCGTAGAGGGGGTCTACGACACTGAAGCTTTCTTT
TRBD1,TRBJ1-1,TRBV6-6,14,-,CASSYTAGQVEAFF,TGTGCCAGCAGTTACACCGCCGGACAGGTTGAAGCTTTCTTT
-,TRBJ1-3,TRBV10-2,11,-,CATADGDTIYF,TGCGCCACCGCCGACGGGGACACCATATATTTT
-,TRBJ2-3,TRBV5-1,13,-,CASSPGGADTQYF,TGCGCCAGCAGCCCGGGGGGCGCAGATACGCAGTATTTT
TRBD1,TRBJ2-7,TRBV4-2,14,-,CASSLTGQGYEQYF,TGTGCCAGCAGCCTTACGGGACAGGGCTACGAGCAGTACTTC
-,TRBJ1-4,TRBV10-3,15,-,CAISDAEKTNEKLFF,TGTGCCATCAGTGACGCGGAAAAGACTAATGAAAAACTGTTTTTT
TRBD1,TRBJ1-2,TRBV5-6,13,-,CASSFGQGSGYTF,TGTGCCAGCAGCTTCGGACAGGGATCCGGCTACACCTTC
-,TRBJ2-7,TRBV4-1,12,few,CASRGQDYEQYF,TGCGCCAGCAGAGGACAAGACTACGAGCAGTACTTC
TRBD1,TRBJ1-4,TRBV5-1,15,-,CASSSGQGSNEKLFF,TGCGCCAGCAGCTCGGGACAGGGGTCTAATGAAAAACTGTTTTTT
-,TRBJ2-2,TRBV6-4,15,-,CASSDSSTNTGELFF,TGTGCCAGCAGTGACTCTAGTACGAACACCGGGGAGCTGTTTTTT
TRBD1,TRBJ1-5,TRBV7-8,15,-,CASSLGTGEGWPQHF,TGTGCCAGCAGCTTAGGGACAGGGGAGGGATGGCCCCAGCATTTT
TRBD2,TRBJ2-1,TRBV30,15,once,CAWSVLAGGWEEQFF,TGTGCCTGGAGTGTCCTAGCGGGGGGATGGGAAGAGCAGTTCTTC
-,TRBJ2-2,TRBV4-1,17,-,CASSQEGTDLNTGELFF,TGCGCCAGCAGCCAGGAGGGGACCGATCTGAACACCGGGGAGCTGTTTTTT
TRBD2,TRBJ2-3,TRBV9,17,-,CASSVEGLAGVSDTQYF,TGTGCCAGCAGCGTAGAGGGACTAGCGGGGGTTTCAGATACGCAGTATTTT
TRBD1,TRBJ1-5,TRBV19,15,-,CASSSDRGGGQPQHF,TGTGCCAGTAGCTCTGACAGGGGAGGGGGCCAGCCCCAGCATTTT
-,TRBJ2-3,TRBV9,15,-,CASSPEDSWADTQYF,TGTGCCAGCAGCCCAGAGGACAGCTGGGCAGATACGCAGTATTTT
-,TRBJ1-2,TRBV19,14,-,CASSVDREYYGYTF,TGTGCCAGTAGTGTTGACAGAGAATACTATGGCTACACCTTC
-,TRBJ2-5,TRBV19,15,-,CASSIVDTEQETQYF,TGTGCCAGTAGTATAGTGGACACAGAACAAGAGACCCAGTACTTC
TRBD1,TRBJ1-1,TRBV19,14,-,CASSMTGLDTEAFF,TGTGCCAGTAGTATGACAGGGCTTGACACTGAAGCTTTCTTT
-,TRBJ2-1,TRBV5-6,12,-,CASSLGTGEQFF,TGTGCCAGCAGCTTGGGCACAGGTGAGCAGTTCTTC
-,TRBJ2-7,TRBV5-6,14,-,CASSIRDIDYEQYF,TGTGCCAGCAGCATCCGGGACATAGACTACGAGCAGTACTTC
-,TRBJ2-5,TRBV20-1,11,-,CSATVGETQYF,TGCAGTGCAACGGTCGGGGAGACCCAGTACTTC
-,TRBJ1-3,TRBV10-1,15,-,CASSPPGDRGNTIYF,TGCGCCAGCAGTCCTCCAGGGGACCGCGGAAACACCATATATTTT
-,TRBJ2-3,TRBV7-6,12,few,CASSPNTDTQYF,TGTGCCAGCAGCCCAAACACAGATACGCAGTATTTT